Listed below are T cell receptor beta chains from one sample, sequenced in a study of T cells in Graves' hyperthyroidism and ophthalmopathy. Each CDR3 protein gets one entry after TCRdb re-called the multiplex PCR reads with MiXCR. The sample records over 700,000 distinct CDR3 sequences, roughly a sixth being singletons. The sample was blood. These receptors were collected from a woman aged 50 to 60 with Graves' hyperthyroidism that later progressed to Graves' ophthalmopathy. The CDR3 runs from the conserved cysteine through the conserved F or W. The D gene is left open where the match is weak. Size is omitted from some rows. Given values are once, few, many or a class for expanded clones.

j_gene: TRBJ2-5
v_gene: TRBV14
abundance: few
d_gene: TRBD2
CDR3aa: CASSQGFPAGAETQYF
CDR3nt: TGTGCCAGCAGCCAAGGGTTTCCAGCGGGGGCGGAGACCCAGTACTTC

j_gene: TRBJ1-6
v_gene: TRBV19
abundance: NA
d_gene: NA
CDR3aa: CASIKESSYNSPLHF
CDR3nt: TGTGCCAGTATAAAGGAGAGCTCCTATAATTCACCCCTCCACTTT

j_gene: TRBJ2-7
v_gene: TRBV19
abundance: few
d_gene: TRBD1
CDR3aa: CASWDGQGAGEQYF
CDR3nt: TGTGCCAGTTGGGACGGACAGGGGGCAGGAGAGCAGTACTTC

j_gene: TRBJ1-4
v_gene: TRBV6-1
abundance: few
d_gene: NA
CDR3aa: CASRRQDGEKLFF
CDR3nt: TGTGCCAGCAGACGACAGGACGGGGAAAAACTGTTTTTT

j_gene: TRBJ2-1
v_gene: TRBV3-1
abundance: many
d_gene: NA
CDR3aa: CASSQGQGGYNEQFF
CDR3nt: TGTGCCAGCAGCCAAGGACAGGGAGGGTACAATGAGCAGTTCTTC

j_gene: TRBJ1-2
v_gene: TRBV25-1
abundance: few
d_gene: TRBD1
CDR3aa: CASSEFGQGAGGYTF
CDR3nt: TGCGCCAGCAGTGAATTCGGACAGGGGGCCGGTGGCTACACCTTC

j_gene: TRBJ1-1
v_gene: TRBV7-8
abundance: NA
d_gene: NA
CDR3aa: CASSSDVPNTEAFF
CDR3nt: TGTGCCAGCAGCTCCGACGTCCCGAACACTGAAGCTTTCTTT

j_gene: TRBJ1-5
v_gene: TRBV30
abundance: NA
d_gene: NA
CDR3aa: CAWTGGSSNQPQHF
CDR3nt: TGTGCCTGGACGGGCGGTTCTAGCAATCAGCCCCAGCATTTT

j_gene: TRBJ1-5
v_gene: TRBV27
abundance: many
d_gene: TRBD1
CDR3aa: CASRDRVNQPQHF
CDR3nt: TGTGCCAGCAGAGACAGGGTAAATCAGCCCCAGCATTTT

j_gene: TRBJ2-1
v_gene: TRBV5-1
abundance: many
d_gene: TRBD2
CDR3aa: CASSYSGYNEQFF
CDR3nt: TGCGCCAGCAGCTATAGCGGGTACAATGAGCAGTTCTTC

j_gene: TRBJ1-2
v_gene: TRBV7-2
abundance: many
d_gene: NA
CDR3aa: CASSPRVAGGYTF
CDR3nt: TGTGCCAGCAGCCCCAGGGTAGCGGGAGGCTACACCTTC

j_gene: TRBJ1-1
v_gene: TRBV18
abundance: few
d_gene: NA
CDR3aa: CASSPRYVAMNTEAFF
CDR3nt: TGTGCCAGCTCACCACGGTATGTAGCCATGAACACTGAAGCTTTCTTT

j_gene: TRBJ1-4
v_gene: TRBV3-1
abundance: NA
d_gene: NA
CDR3aa: CASSPAGIEKLFF
CDR3nt: TGTGCCAGCAGCCCTGCTGGGATTGAAAAACTGTTTTTT

j_gene: TRBJ2-2
v_gene: TRBV3-1
abundance: NA
d_gene: TRBD1
CDR3aa: CASSLLGQGAAGELFF
CDR3nt: TGTGCCAGCAGCCTGCTAGGACAGGGGGCGGCCGGGGAGCTGTTTTTT

j_gene: TRBJ2-5
v_gene: TRBV6-1
abundance: NA
d_gene: TRBD1
CDR3aa: CASSGLSWTGGETQYF
CDR3nt: TGTGCCAGCAGTGGATTGAGTTGGACAGGGGGAGAGACCCAGTACTTC

j_gene: TRBJ2-7
v_gene: TRBV2
abundance: many
d_gene: TRBD1
CDR3aa: CASVSTGGVEQYF
CDR3nt: TGTGCCAGCGTGTCGACAGGGGGCGTCGAGCAGTACTTC